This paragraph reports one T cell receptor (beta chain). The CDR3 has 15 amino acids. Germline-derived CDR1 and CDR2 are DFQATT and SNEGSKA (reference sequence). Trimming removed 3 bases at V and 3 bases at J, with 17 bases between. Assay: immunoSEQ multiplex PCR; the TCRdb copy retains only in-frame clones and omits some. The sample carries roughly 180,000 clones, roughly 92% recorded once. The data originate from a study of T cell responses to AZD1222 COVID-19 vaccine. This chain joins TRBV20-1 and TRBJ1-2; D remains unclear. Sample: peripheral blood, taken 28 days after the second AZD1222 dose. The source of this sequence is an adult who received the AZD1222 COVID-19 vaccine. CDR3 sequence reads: CSASSPKSGDYGYTF. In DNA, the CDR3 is TGCAGTGCTAGTTCCCCCAAATCTGGGGACTATGGCTACACCTTC.